This is a list of T cell receptor beta chains from one sample in a study of CD8 T cells in Susac syndrome. One entry per CDR3 protein results from TCRdb running MiXCR on the immunoSEQ multiplex PCR reads. The sample carries 50,000 to 55,000 distinct CDR3 sequences, just under 95% recorded once. The sample consisted of CD8+ T cells from PBMCs. Every receptor here comes from a human donor with Susac syndrome. The CDR3 runs from the conserved cysteine through the conserved F or W. Fields, in order: J gene, D gene, clone size, V gene, CDR3 DNA, CDR3 protein. D genes are given only for firm matches. A row's size may be missing; if present it is once, few, many or a size class.

TRBJ1-6	NA	NA	TRBV4-1	TGCGCCAGCAGCCAATACGGCGGGGGCCGGTCACCCCTCCACTTT	CASSQYGGGRSPLHF
TRBJ1-6	NA	NA	TRBV28	TGTGCCAGCATGGATACTCCGCCCCTCCACTTT	CASMDTPPLHF
TRBJ1-2	NA	NA	TRBV6-4	TGTGCCAGCAAAAACAGAGATTCGGATGGCTACACCTTC	CASKNRDSDGYTF
TRBJ2-1	NA	NA	TRBV7-3	TGTGCCAGCAGCTTAAGCTTATCCTACAATGAGCAGTTCTTC	CASSLSLSYNEQFF
TRBJ2-3	NA	NA	TRBV19	TGTGCCAGTAGTATGGACACAGATACGCAGTATTTT	CASSMDTDTQYF
TRBJ2-1	TRBD1	NA	TRBV6-4	TGTGCCAGCAGCCAGGGGGCCTCCTACAATGAGCAGTTCTTC	CASSQGASYNEQFF
TRBJ2-1	NA	once	TRBV6-5	TGTGCCAGCAGTCGTCAGGACAATGAGCAGTTCTTC	CASSRQDNEQFF
TRBJ1-6	NA	NA	TRBV4-3	TGCGCCAGCAGCCAGCAAGCGACCTATAATTCACCCCTCCACTTT	CASSQQATYNSPLHF
TRBJ1-2	NA	NA	TRBV30	TGTGCCTGGAGGGCAGGGGCCGGATATCCTGGCTACACCTTC	CAWRAGAGYPGYTF
TRBJ2-3	NA	NA	TRBV3-1	TGTGCCAGCAGCCAAGATCGGAGCGGTTACACAGATACGCAGTATTTT	CASSQDRSGYTDTQYF
TRBJ2-1	TRBD2	NA	TRBV29-1	TGCAGCGTAATACTAGCGGGCTTCGACGAGCAGTTCTTC	CSVILAGFDEQFF
TRBJ2-7	NA	NA	TRBV7-9	TGTGCCAGCACCGTATTCCGGGGGAGCTCCTACGAGCAGTACTTC	CASTVFRGSSYEQYF
TRBJ1-1	NA	NA	TRBV2	TGTGCCATTTGGGGGGGCACTGAAGCTTTCTTT	CAIWGGTEAFF
TRBJ1-1	NA	NA	TRBV20-1	TGCAGTGCTAGGGGGAGGAGAGGGAACACTGAAGCTTTCTTT	CSARGRRGNTEAFF
TRBJ2-1	NA	NA	TRBV27	TGTGCCAGCAGTTTAGCGGGGGCCATCTACAATGAGCAGTTCTTC	CASSLAGAIYNEQFF
TRBJ2-6	TRBD1	NA	TRBV6-5	TGTGCCAGCAGTTGCTGCCGGGACAGGGTGTTTTCTGGGGCCAACGTCCTGACTTTC	CASSCCRDRVFSGANVLTF
TRBJ2-5	NA	NA	TRBV27	TGTGCCAGCAGCTCCTCCCACGGACAACGGGAGACCCAGTACTTC	CASSSSHGQRETQYF